The rows below give T cell receptor beta chains drawn from one sample of a study of T cells in Graves' hyperthyroidism and ophthalmopathy. Using its own MiXCR run on the multiplex PCR reads, TCRdb lists one record per CDR3 protein. The data show some 600,000 distinct CDR3 sequences, more than 11% seen once. The specimen was blood. These receptors originate from a woman aged 25-40 years with Graves' hyperthyroidism that later progressed to Graves' ophthalmopathy. Both conserved end residues are part of each CDR3. The order of the fields is CDR3 protein, CDR3 DNA, J gene, V gene, D gene, clone size. A D gene is named only where the DNA matches it firmly. Only part of the rows carry a size: once, few, many, or a class if the clone is expanded.

CSARDVTGRPHEQYF | TGCAGTGCTAGAGACGTGACGGGACGTCCCCACGAGCAGTACTTC | TRBJ2-7 | TRBV20-1 | - | few
CASRPSGRAASYEQYF | TGTGCCAGCAGGCCTAGCGGGAGGGCCGCCTCCTACGAGCAGTACTTC | TRBJ2-7 | TRBV27 | TRBD2 | many
CASSYSSWVGTSGTGELFF | TGTGCCAGCAGTTACTCGTCTTGGGTTGGGACTAGCGGGACCGGGGAGCTGTTTTTT | TRBJ2-2 | TRBV6-6 | TRBD2 | many
CASSLTENNQPQHF | TGTGCCAGCAGCCTCACGGAGAACAATCAGCCCCAGCATTTT | TRBJ1-5 | TRBV9 | - | many
CASSLSGTSGLFTDTQYF | TGTGCCAGCAGCTTATCCGGGACTAGCGGGCTTTTCACAGATACGCAGTATTTT | TRBJ2-3 | TRBV7-3 | TRBD2 | few
CSASPYKGYGYTF | TGCAGTGCTAGCCCTTACAAAGGCTATGGCTACACCTTC | TRBJ1-2 | TRBV20-1 | - | many
CASSSSLAGPYNEQFF | TGTGCCAGCAGCTCCTCCCTAGCGGGGCCCTACAATGAGCAGTTCTTC | TRBJ2-1 | TRBV7-6 | TRBD2 | few
CASSYSFARVAFF | TGTGCCAGCAGTTACTCGTTTGCCAGGGTAGCTTTCTTT | TRBJ1-1 | TRBV6-5 | - | -
CASSLISGKSPLHF | TGTGCCAGCAGTTTGATCAGCGGGAAATCACCCCTCCACTTT | TRBJ1-6 | TRBV12-3/TRBV12-4 | - | once
CTSSPLGQAQNTEAFF | TGTACCAGCAGCCCACTGGGACAGGCCCAAAACACTGAAGCTTTCTTT | TRBJ1-1 | TRBV7-3 | TRBD1 | -
CASSLSRGHEQFF | TGTGCCAGCAGCTTGTCCAGGGGCCATGAGCAGTTCTTC | TRBJ2-1 | TRBV5-8 | - | many
CSARDGQGPDTQYF | TGCAGTGCTAGAGATGGACAGGGACCAGATACGCAGTATTTT | TRBJ2-3 | TRBV20-1 | TRBD1 | -
CASSLNRVGYGYTF | TGTGCCAGCAGTTTAAACAGGGTGGGCTATGGCTACACCTTC | TRBJ1-2 | TRBV28 | - | many
CASSKREGRYEQYF | TGTGCCAGCAGTAAGCGGGAGGGCCGGTACGAGCAGTACTTC | TRBJ2-7 | TRBV27 | TRBD2 | many
CASSGRLRELNEQFF | TGTGCCAGCAGTGGTAGGCTGCGGGAGTTGAATGAGCAGTTCTTC | TRBJ2-1 | TRBV2 | TRBD2 | -
CSVAGSEYYEQYF | TGCAGCGTTGCCGGGTCCGAATATTACGAGCAGTACTTC | TRBJ2-7 | TRBV29-1 | - | few
CASKLPGGYEQYF | TGTGCCAGCAAGTTACCAGGGGGCTACGAGCAGTACTTC | TRBJ2-7 | TRBV28 | TRBD1 | many
CASSIKAGGPLEQYF | TGTGCCAGTAGTATAAAAGCGGGGGGCCCCCTGGAGCAGTACTTC | TRBJ2-7 | TRBV19 | TRBD2 | -
CASSLQGVQPEQFF | TGTGCCAGCAGCCTACAAGGAGTCCAACCAGAGCAGTTCTTC | TRBJ2-1 | TRBV3-1 | - | -
CASSQGSGTGYF | TGTGCCAGCAGCCAAGGAAGCGGGACGGGTTACTTC | TRBJ2-4 | TRBV3-1 | TRBD2 | many
CATITNAFSDSSYNEQFF | TGTGCCACCATCACTAACGCCTTCTCCGATAGCTCCTACAATGAGCAGTTCTTC | TRBJ2-1 | TRBV24-1 | - | many
CASSPSVSGSQETQYF | TGTGCCAGCAGCCCGTCGGTTAGCGGGAGCCAAGAGACCCAGTACTTC | TRBJ2-5 | TRBV4-2 | TRBD2 | many
CASSYPSDPGDPNTGELFF | TGTGCCAGCAGTTACCCTAGTGACCCGGGGGACCCGAACACCGGGGAGCTGTTTTTT | TRBJ2-2 | TRBV6-2/TRBV6-3 | - | many
CSARGSPGTGGEKLFF | TGCAGTGCTAGAGGATCCCCCGGGACAGGCGGGGAAAAACTGTTTTTT | TRBJ1-4 | TRBV20-1 | TRBD1 | few
CASSLARPRTAAETQYF | TGTGCCAGCAGCTTAGCGCGGCCTCGGACAGCTGCAGAGACCCAGTACTTC | TRBJ2-5 | TRBV7-8 | - | -
CASSLSLTGELFF | TGTGCCAGCAGCTTAAGTCTCACCGGGGAGCTGTTTTTT | TRBJ2-2 | TRBV7-9 | - | few
CASSRGVTNEQFF | TGTGCCAGTAGCCGGGGAGTCACCAATGAGCAGTTCTTC | TRBJ2-1 | TRBV19 | - | many
CASSEWQESYETQYF | TGTGCCAGCAGTGAATGGCAGGAGAGTTATGAGACCCAGTACTTC | TRBJ2-5 | TRBV2 | - | -
CASSLDSGRTETQYF | TGTGCCAGCAGCTTAGATAGCGGAAGAACAGAGACCCAGTACTTC | TRBJ2-5 | TRBV7-2 | - | many
CASTDNSNQPQHF | TGTGCCAGCACCGACAATAGCAATCAGCCCCAGCATTTT | TRBJ1-5 | TRBV6-2/TRBV6-3 | - | many
CASSRTELNTEAFF | TGTGCCAGCAGCAGGACAGAGTTGAACACTGAAGCTTTCTTT | TRBJ1-1 | TRBV5-4 | - | -
CASSQDSLRGDTQYF | TGTGCCAGCAGCCAAGATTCTCTTCGTGGAGATACGCAGTATTTT | TRBJ2-3 | TRBV3-1 | - | many
CASSVTGTSGDTQYF | TGTGCCAGCAGTGTGACCGGGACTAGCGGGGATACGCAGTATTTT | TRBJ2-3 | TRBV27 | TRBD2 | -
CSVEGAKIGNTGELFF | TGCAGCGTTGAGGGGGCCAAAATTGGGAACACCGGGGAGCTGTTTTTT | TRBJ2-2 | TRBV29-1 | - | many
CASSYTPGTDRYEQYF | TGTGCCAGCAGTTACACACCCGGGACCGACCGATACGAGCAGTACTTC | TRBJ2-7 | TRBV6-5 | - | -
CASSQGLGAGTGELFF | TGCGCCAGCAGCCAAGGGTTGGGAGCGGGCACCGGGGAGCTGTTTTTT | TRBJ2-2 | TRBV4-1 | - | -
CATSDQTGGNQPQHF | TGTGCCACCAGTGATCAGACAGGTGGCAATCAGCCCCAGCATTTT | TRBJ1-5 | TRBV24-1 | - | few
CASSRPGNTEAFF | TGTGCCAGCAGCCGCCCAGGGAACACTGAAGCTTTCTTT | TRBJ1-1 | TRBV3-1 | - | many
CATSRDRTGANVLTF | TGTGCCACCAGCAGAGATCGCACTGGGGCCAACGTCCTGACTTTC | TRBJ2-6 | TRBV15 | - | many
CASGMINIGNTIYF | TGTGCCAGCGGGATGATCAATATTGGAAACACCATATATTTT | TRBJ1-3 | TRBV12-3/TRBV12-4 | - | -
CAILTGADTDTQYF | TGTGCCATTTTGACAGGGGCCGACACAGATACGCAGTATTTT | TRBJ2-3 | TRBV28 | TRBD1 | few
CASSLLVGTADNEQFF | TGTGCCAGCAGTTTATTGGTCGGGACAGCGGACAATGAGCAGTTCTTC | TRBJ2-1 | TRBV27 | TRBD1 | many
CASSHLAVMNTEAFF | TGTGCCAGTAGTCATTTGGCAGTCATGAACACTGAAGCTTTCTTT | TRBJ1-1 | TRBV19 | - | many
CASRTTGQGASYEQYF | TGTGCCAGTAGAACAACTGGACAGGGAGCTTCGTACGAGCAGTACTTC | TRBJ2-7 | TRBV19 | TRBD1 | -
CASSQTGKDGYIF | TGTGCCAGCAGCCAAACAGGGAAGGATGGCTACATCTTC | TRBJ1-2 | TRBV3-1 | - | -
CASRKTTNTGELFF | TGCGCCAGCAGGAAAACGACGAACACCGGGGAGCTGTTTTTT | TRBJ2-2 | TRBV5-1 | - | many
CSARVAGRSGEIQYF | TGCAGTGCTAGGGTAGCGGGAAGATCGGGCGAGATCCAGTACTTC | TRBJ2-5 | TRBV20-1 | TRBD2 | -
CASSLAQGTGELFF | TGTGCCAGCAGCTTAGCGCAGGGGACCGGGGAGCTGTTTTTT | TRBJ2-2 | TRBV7-2 | - | many
CASSLARETGVSQPQHF | TGTGCCAGCAGTTTAGCTCGAGAGACAGGGGTAAGCCAGCCCCAGCATTTT | TRBJ1-5 | TRBV12-3/TRBV12-4 | TRBD1 | many
CASSTQLQSQGYTF | TGTGCCAGCAGCACCCAGCTACAGTCCCAAGGCTACACCTTC | TRBJ1-2 | TRBV7-8 | - | many
CASSDNYSPLHF | TGTGCCAGCAGTGATAATTATTCACCCCTCCACTTT | TRBJ1-6 | TRBV2 | - | few
CASSMTGIETQYF | TGTGCCAGCAGCATGACAGGGATAGAGACCCAGTACTTC | TRBJ2-5 | TRBV6-1 | TRBD1 | many
CASSFKGFTDTQYF | TGTGCCAGCAGCTTTAAGGGTTTCACAGATACGCAGTATTTT | TRBJ2-3 | TRBV5-6 | - | few
CAWSSADTQYF | TGTGCCTGGAGCAGCGCAGATACGCAGTATTTT | TRBJ2-3 | TRBV30 | - | -
CASSAGEGLAGAWQETQYF | TGTGCCAGCAGCGCGGGGGAGGGACTAGCGGGAGCGTGGCAAGAGACCCAGTACTTC | TRBJ2-5 | TRBV9 | TRBD2 | -
CATSGASPYCEQYF | TGTGCCACCAGTGGGGCCTCCCCGTACTGCGAGCAGTACTTC | TRBJ2-7 | TRBV24-1 | - | few
CSARVAWTEAFF | TGCAGTGCTAGAGTGGCGTGGACTGAAGCTTTCTTT | TRBJ1-1 | TRBV20-1 | - | many
CSARDRNEQFF | TGCAGTGCTAGAGATCGCAATGAGCAGTTCTTC | TRBJ2-1 | TRBV20-1 | - | many
CASSSQGIGRYEQYF | TGTGCCAGCAGCTCACAGGGAATAGGTCGCTACGAGCAGTACTTC | TRBJ2-7 | TRBV3-1 | - | many